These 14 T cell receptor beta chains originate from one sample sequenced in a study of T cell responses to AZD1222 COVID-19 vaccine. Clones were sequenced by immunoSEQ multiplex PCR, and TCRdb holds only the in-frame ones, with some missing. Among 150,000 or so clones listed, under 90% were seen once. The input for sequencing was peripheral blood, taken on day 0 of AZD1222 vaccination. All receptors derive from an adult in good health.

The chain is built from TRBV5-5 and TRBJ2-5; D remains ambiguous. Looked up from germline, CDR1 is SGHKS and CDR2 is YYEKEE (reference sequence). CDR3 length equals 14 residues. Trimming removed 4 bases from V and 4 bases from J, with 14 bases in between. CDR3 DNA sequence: TGTGCCAGCAGCGCCGGATCCCTCCGAGAGACCCAGTACTTC. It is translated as CASSAGSLRETQYF.

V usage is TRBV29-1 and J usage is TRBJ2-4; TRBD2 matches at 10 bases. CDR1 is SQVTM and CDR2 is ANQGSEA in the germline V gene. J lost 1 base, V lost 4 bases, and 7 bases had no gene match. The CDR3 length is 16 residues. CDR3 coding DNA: TGCAGCGTTGTTAGCGGGGGGAGATCGGCCAAAAACATTCAGTACTTC. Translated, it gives CSVVSGGRSAKNIQYF. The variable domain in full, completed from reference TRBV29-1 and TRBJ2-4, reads SAVISQKPSRDICQRGTSLTIQCQVDSQVTMMFWYRQQPGQSLTLIATANQGSEATYESGFVIDKFPISRPNLTFSTLTVSNMSPEDSSIYLCSVVSGGRSAKNIQYFGAGTRLSVL.

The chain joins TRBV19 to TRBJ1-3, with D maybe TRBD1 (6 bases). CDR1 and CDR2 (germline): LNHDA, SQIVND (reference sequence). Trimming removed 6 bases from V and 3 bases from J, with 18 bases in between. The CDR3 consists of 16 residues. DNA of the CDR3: TGTGCCAGTAGCGGGCGGGGACATGCCCGTGGAAACACCATATATTTT. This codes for CASSGRGHARGNTIYF.

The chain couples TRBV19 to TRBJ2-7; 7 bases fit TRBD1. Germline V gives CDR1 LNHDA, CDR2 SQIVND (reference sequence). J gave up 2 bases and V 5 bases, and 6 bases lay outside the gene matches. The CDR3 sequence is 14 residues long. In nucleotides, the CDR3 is TGTGCCAGTAGTTCCGGGACAGCTACCTACGAGCAGTACTTC. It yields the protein CASSSGTATYEQYF.

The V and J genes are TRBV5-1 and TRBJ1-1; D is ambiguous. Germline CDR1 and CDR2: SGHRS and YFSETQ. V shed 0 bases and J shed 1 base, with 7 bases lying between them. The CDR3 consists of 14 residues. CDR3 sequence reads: CASSLVGENTEAFF. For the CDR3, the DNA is TGCGCCAGCAGCTTGGTTGGTGAGAACACTGAAGCTTTCTTT.

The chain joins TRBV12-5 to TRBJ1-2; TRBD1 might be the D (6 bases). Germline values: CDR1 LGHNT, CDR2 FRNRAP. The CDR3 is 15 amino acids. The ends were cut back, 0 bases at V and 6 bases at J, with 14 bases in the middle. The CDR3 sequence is CASGLVLGGWDGYTF. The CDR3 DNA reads TGTGCTAGTGGTTTGGTACTAGGGGGTTGGGATGGCTACACCTTC.

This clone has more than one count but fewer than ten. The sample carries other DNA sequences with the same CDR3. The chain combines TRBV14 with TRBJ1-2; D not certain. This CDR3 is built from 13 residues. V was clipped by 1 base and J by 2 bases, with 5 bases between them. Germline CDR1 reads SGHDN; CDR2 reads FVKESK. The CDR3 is CASSQGANYGYTF. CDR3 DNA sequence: TGTGCCAGCAGCCAAGGGGCCAACTATGGCTACACCTTC.

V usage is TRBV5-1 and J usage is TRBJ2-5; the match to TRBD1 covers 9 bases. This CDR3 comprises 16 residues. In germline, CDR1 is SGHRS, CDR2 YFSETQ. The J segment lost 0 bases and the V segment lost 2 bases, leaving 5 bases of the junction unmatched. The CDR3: CASSFGDRGNQETQYF. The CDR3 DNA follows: TGCGCCAGCAGCTTCGGCGACAGGGGGAACCAAGAGACCCAGTACTTC. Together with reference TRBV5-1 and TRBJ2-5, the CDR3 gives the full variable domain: KAGVTQTPRYLIKTRGQQVTLSCSPISGHRSVSWYQQTPGQGLQFLFEYFSETQRNKGNFPGRFSGRQFSNSRSEMNVSTLELGDSALYLCASSFGDRGNQETQYFGPGTRLLVL.

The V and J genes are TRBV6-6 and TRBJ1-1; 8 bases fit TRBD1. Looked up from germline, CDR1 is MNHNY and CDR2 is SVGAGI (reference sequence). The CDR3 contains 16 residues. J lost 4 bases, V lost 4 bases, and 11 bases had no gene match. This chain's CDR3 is CASSSTAGGRGTEAFF. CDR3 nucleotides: TGTGCCAGCAGTTCTACCGCAGGGGGCAGGGGCACTGAAGCTTTCTTT.

The CDR3 region is CASRSTGQSGNTIYF. The DNA for the CDR3 is TGTGCCAGTAGGTCCACAGGCCAGTCTGGAAACACCATATATTTT. The V call is TRBV19, the J call TRBJ1-3, with a weak D call TRBD1 (5 bases). Germline V gives CDR1 LNHDA, CDR2 SQIVND (reference sequence). CDR3 length: 15 residues. Trimming cost V 6 bases and J 1 base, with 13 bases left between them.

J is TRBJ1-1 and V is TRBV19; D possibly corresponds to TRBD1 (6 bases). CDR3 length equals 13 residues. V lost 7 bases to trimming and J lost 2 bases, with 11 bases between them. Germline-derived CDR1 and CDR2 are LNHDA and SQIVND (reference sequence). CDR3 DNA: TGTGCCAGTAAGGGGGGGGGAAACACTGAAGCTTTCTTT. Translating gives CASKGGGNTEAFF. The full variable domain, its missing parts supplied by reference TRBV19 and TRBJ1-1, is DGGITQSPKYLFRKEGQNVTLSCEQNLNHDAMYWYRQDPGQGLRLIYYSQIVNDFQKGDIAEGYSVSREKKESFPLTVTSAQKNPTAFYLCASKGGGNTEAFFGQGTRLTVV.

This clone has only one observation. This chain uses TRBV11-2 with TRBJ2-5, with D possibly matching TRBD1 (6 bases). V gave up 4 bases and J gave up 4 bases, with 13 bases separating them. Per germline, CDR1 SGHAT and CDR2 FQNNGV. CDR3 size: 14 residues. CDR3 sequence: CASSSNRAGETQYF. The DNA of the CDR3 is TGTGCCAGCAGCTCGAACAGGGCGGGAGAGACCCAGTACTTC. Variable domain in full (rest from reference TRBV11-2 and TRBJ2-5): EAGVAQSPRYKIIEKRQSVAFWCNPISGHATLYWYQQILGQGPKLLIQFQNNGVVDDSQLPKDRFSAERLKGVDSTLKIQPAKLEDSAVYLCASSSNRAGETQYFGPGTRLLVL.

The CDR3 region has the DNA TGTGCCATCAGTCTCGGCAGGGGCACCGGGGAGCTGTTTTTT. It translates to CAISLGRGTGELFF. The rearrangement joins TRBV10-3 to TRBJ2-2, with TRBD1 as a possible D gene (6 bases). V dropped 5 bases and J dropped 4 bases, with 11 bases sitting between them. Germline CDR1 is ENHRY and CDR2 is SYGVKD. The CDR3 consists of 14 residues.

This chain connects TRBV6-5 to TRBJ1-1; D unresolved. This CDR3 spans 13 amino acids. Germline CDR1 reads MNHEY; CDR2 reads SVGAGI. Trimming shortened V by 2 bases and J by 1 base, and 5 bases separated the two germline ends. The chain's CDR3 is CASSYKQNTEAFF. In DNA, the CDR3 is TGTGCCAGCAGTTACAAGCAGAACACTGAAGCTTTCTTT.